This T cell receptor beta chain is drawn from a study of graft-versus-host responses after intestinal transplantation. Study information: Grafts that recipients had were multivisceral, liver-intestinal, or isolated intestinal transplants. Once they had received anti-thymocyte globulin induction, all recipients took tacrolimus and steroids for approximately 3 years.

General study findings and limits: Early after transplant, HvG clones declined as circulating GvH clones peaked.

For this clone: Antigen specificity is unknown.

Deletions cut 0 bases from V and 9 bases from J, with 10 bases between. The CDR3 totals 13 residues. Germline V CDR1 and CDR2: SGHAT, FQNNGV. TCRdb's table, derived via immunoSEQ multiplex PCR, lists solely in-frame clones and lacks some. The table has some 83,000 clones, 91% seen once. The clonotype comes from a human donor who received an intestinal transplant. Specimen: unstimulated CD4+ T cells sorted from spleen or lymph node cells, collected before intestinal transplant. V gene TRBV11-2 combines with J gene TRBJ2-3; D call uncertain. In nucleotides, the CDR3 is TGTGCCAGCAGCTTAGATCAGATGGTAACGCAGTATTTT. Encoded protein: CASSLDQMVTQYF.